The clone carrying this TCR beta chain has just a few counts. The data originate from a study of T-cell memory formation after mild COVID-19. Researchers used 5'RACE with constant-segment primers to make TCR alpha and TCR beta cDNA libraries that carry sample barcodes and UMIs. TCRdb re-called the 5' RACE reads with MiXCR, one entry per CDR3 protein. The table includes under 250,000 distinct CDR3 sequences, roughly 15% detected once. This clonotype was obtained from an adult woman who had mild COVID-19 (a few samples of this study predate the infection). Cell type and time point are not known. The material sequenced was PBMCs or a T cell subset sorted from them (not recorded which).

Here the CDR3 reads CASSYSRSQGHEQYF. In nucleotides, the CDR3 is TGTGCCAGCAGTTACTCGAGGTCTCAGGGCCACGAGCAGTACTTC. The chain joins TRBV6-5 to TRBJ2-7; D possibly corresponds to TRBD1 (5 bases). Trimming removed 0 bases at V and 5 bases at J, with 14 bases between. CDR3 size: 15 residues. Germline loops: CDR1 MNHEY, CDR2 SVGAGI.